This section outlines one T cell receptor (beta chain) sequence together with its context. Its antigen is undetermined. This sample was included in a study of siplizumab effects on memory and regulatory T cells. Sequencing was performed with immunoSEQ multiplex PCR; in TCRdb, only in-frame clones are kept and a portion is missing. The sample lists 70,000 to 95,000 clones, more than 80% occurring once. Regarding the study as a whole: Whether the proliferating Tregs (from siplizumab cultures) were suppressive was not confirmed.

This TCR came from a human donor in good health. What was sequenced was CD4+ T cells sorted from blood.

CDR3 sequence reads: CASSLTGDTEAFF. CDR3 nucleotide sequence: TGCGCCAGCAGCTTAACAGGGGACACTGAAGCTTTCTTT. The rearrangement joins TRBV5-1 to TRBJ1-1; 7 nucleotides match TRBD1. This CDR3 region has 13 residues. Germline trimming cut 2 bases from V and 3 bases from J; bases unmatched to any gene: 1. CDR1 and CDR2 (germline): SGHRS, YFSETQ. Based on the CDR3 plus reference TRBV5-1 and TRBJ1-1, the full variable domain is KAGVTQTPRYLIKTRGQQVTLSCSPISGHRSVSWYQQTPGQGLQFLFEYFSETQRNKGNFPGRFSGRQFSNSRSEMNVSTLELGDSALYLCASSLTGDTEAFFGQGTRLTVV.